These T cell receptor beta chains were read from a single sample in a study of blood T cell repertoires in COVID-19. Data came from immunoSEQ multiplex PCR; TCRdb stores just in-frame clones and leaves some out. Of approximately 120,000 clones listed, about 94% are singletons. The sample taken for sequencing was peripheral blood. Receptor source: a man aged 45 to 65 with COVID-19, enrolled during active disease. Both conserved end residues are part of each CDR3. The D gene is left open where the match is weak. Expanded clones get a size class; other rows say once, few or many, or leave the size out.

cdr3_nt cdr3_aa j_call v_call clone_size d_call
TGTGCCAGCAGCCCCTCGGGACAGGGACCCTATGGCTACACCTTC CASSPSGQGPYGYTF TRBJ1-2 TRBV3-1/TRBV3-2 - TRBD1
TGTGCCAGCAGTTTCCCCGCGCAGGGGGTTAACACCGGGGAGCTGTTTTTT CASSFPAQGVNTGELFF TRBJ2-2 TRBV28 - TRBD1
TGCGCCAGCCTCAGGGCCGGACCTAGCTACAATGAGCAGTTCTTC CASLRAGPSYNEQFF TRBJ2-1 TRBV10-1 - -
TGTGCCAGCAGTGGACAGAACTATGGCTACACCTTC CASSGQNYGYTF TRBJ1-2 TRBV2 - -
TGTGCCAGCAGGAAGAGCCAAAATCAGCCCCAGCATTTT CASRKSQNQPQHF TRBJ1-5 TRBV5-8 once -
TGTGCCAGCAGCTTCCCCCGACAGGGTTTGGATACGCAGTATTTT CASSFPRQGLDTQYF TRBJ2-3 TRBV5-4 - TRBD1
TGTGCCAGCAACTACGGAGGGGGCACGTTGAATGAGCAGTTCTTC CASNYGGGTLNEQFF TRBJ2-1 TRBV6-5 - -
TGTGCCAGCAGCCACGGCAGGACAGGGGACGGTTACGAGCAGTACTTC CASSHGRTGDGYEQYF TRBJ2-7 TRBV3-1/TRBV3-2 - TRBD1
TGCGCCAGCAGCTCGGGGACTAGCGGGCGTTTTTACTACGAGCAGTACTTC CASSSGTSGRFYYEQYF TRBJ2-7 TRBV5-1 - TRBD2
TGTGCCACCAGCAGTCCACTAGTAGATACGCAGTATTTT CATSSPLVDTQYF TRBJ2-3 TRBV15 - -
TGTGCCAGCAGTTTGGCTAGTCCCCCGAGGGAGGTGAGGTATCACAATGAGCAGTTCTTC CASSLASPPREVRYHNEQFF TRBJ2-1 TRBV28 - -
TGTGCCAGCAGGGGGGCTAGCGGGAATGAGCAGTTCTTC CASRGASGNEQFF TRBJ2-1 TRBV25-1 - TRBD2
TGTGCCAGTATTCGGGGAAGCACTGAAGCTTTCTTT CASIRGSTEAFF TRBJ1-1 TRBV19 - -
TGCGCCAGCAGCCAAGATGCGGCTAGCGGGAGGGCTTTACAGTTCTTC CASSQDAASGRALQFF TRBJ2-1 TRBV4-1 - TRBD2
TGTGCCAGTAATATGATTGGCGAGACCCAGTACTTC CASNMIGETQYF TRBJ2-5 TRBV19 - -
TGTGCCAGCACCCCTAGCGGGTCGAACACCGGGGAGCTGTTTTTT CASTPSGSNTGELFF TRBJ2-2 TRBV9 - TRBD2
TGTGCCAGCAGCCGTACTAGCGGGGACTACGAGCAGTACTTC CASSRTSGDYEQYF TRBJ2-7 TRBV5-4 - TRBD2
TGTGCCAACTCAAACGGGGAGGATCAGCCCCAGCATTTT CANSNGEDQPQHF TRBJ1-5 TRBV28 - -
TGTGCCAGCAGGGGGACAGGGGCCTATGGCTACACCTTC CASRGTGAYGYTF TRBJ1-2 TRBV28 - TRBD1
TGTGCCACCAGAGGTGCGGTTAGCACAGATACGCAGTATTTT CATRGAVSTDTQYF TRBJ2-3 TRBV24-1 - -